The rows below give T cell receptor beta chains drawn from one sample of a study of blood T cell repertoires in COVID-19. Clones were read by immunoSEQ multiplex PCR, and TCRdb kept only the in-frame ones, dropping some. The table has 55,000 to 65,000 clones, about 91% seen once. Sequenced input: peripheral blood. These receptors originate from a woman aged 60 to 75 with COVID-19, enrolled during active disease. The CDR3 runs from the conserved cysteine through the conserved F or W. The D gene is left open where the match is weak. Some rows mark clone size as missing; the rest say once, few, many or name a class of expanded clone.

v_call: TRBV9
d_call: TRBD1
clone_size: .
cdr3_aa: CASSVGGTGGVGYEQYF

v_call: TRBV4-1
d_call: TRBD1
clone_size: .
cdr3_aa: CASSQVLPGQGLNSPLHF

v_call: TRBV27
d_call: TRBD2
clone_size: .
cdr3_aa: CASLSAGGDGEFF

v_call: TRBV6-5
d_call: .
clone_size: .
cdr3_aa: CASSFRLNTEAFF

v_call: TRBV6-4
d_call: .
clone_size: .
cdr3_aa: CASSDRTTSNTGELFF

v_call: TRBV5-1
d_call: TRBD2
clone_size: .
cdr3_aa: CASSKDLAGLTGELFF

v_call: TRBV7-8
d_call: .
clone_size: .
cdr3_aa: CASSLGSNSPLHF

v_call: TRBV2
d_call: .
clone_size: .
cdr3_aa: CASSESWTPSGYGYTF

v_call: TRBV30
d_call: TRBD2
clone_size: .
cdr3_aa: CACGEAGVEQYF

v_call: TRBV19
d_call: .
clone_size: once
cdr3_aa: CASSIRGNYNEQFF

v_call: TRBV30
d_call: TRBD1
clone_size: .
cdr3_aa: CAWSAGQLNQPQHF

v_call: TRBV5-1
d_call: .
clone_size: .
cdr3_aa: CASRVAGGTEAFF

v_call: TRBV4-2
d_call: .
clone_size: .
cdr3_aa: CASSQVMATGANVLTF

v_call: TRBV6-2/TRBV6-3
d_call: .
clone_size: .
cdr3_aa: CASSYPYNSPLHF

v_call: TRBV6-2/TRBV6-3
d_call: .
clone_size: .
cdr3_aa: CASSETGISSYEQYF

v_call: TRBV23-1
d_call: TRBD1
clone_size: .
cdr3_aa: CASSQSGRGDMNTEAFF

v_call: TRBV4-1
d_call: .
clone_size: .
cdr3_aa: CASSQEGRVAEAFF

v_call: TRBV4-3
d_call: TRBD1
clone_size: .
cdr3_aa: CASSQAGTGNYNGYTF

v_call: TRBV6-5
d_call: .
clone_size: .
cdr3_aa: CASSWSGQDTEAFF

v_call: TRBV29-1
d_call: TRBD1
clone_size: .
cdr3_aa: CSVVGQEYGYTF

v_call: TRBV10-3
d_call: TRBD1
clone_size: .
cdr3_aa: CAISDQTGPYEKLFF

v_call: TRBV2
d_call: TRBD2
clone_size: .
cdr3_aa: CASKWEAGGPDTQYF

v_call: TRBV2
d_call: .
clone_size: .
cdr3_aa: CASSIRGTPSYNEQFF

v_call: TRBV5-6
d_call: TRBD2
clone_size: once
cdr3_aa: CASSLERGDAYGQYF

v_call: TRBV4-1
d_call: .
clone_size: once
cdr3_aa: CASSQDPNQPQHF

v_call: TRBV5-1
d_call: TRBD1
clone_size: .
cdr3_aa: CASSLGTGGFNTEAFF

v_call: TRBV9
d_call: TRBD2
clone_size: .
cdr3_aa: CASSLAGEAYNEQFF

v_call: TRBV28
d_call: TRBD1
clone_size: .
cdr3_aa: CASWGPGGFSPLHF

v_call: TRBV9
d_call: TRBD2
clone_size: .
cdr3_aa: CASSQSPSGLAVWTGELFF

v_call: TRBV14
d_call: .
clone_size: .
cdr3_aa: CASSMTGGNTIYF

v_call: TRBV19
d_call: .
clone_size: .
cdr3_aa: CASSIRGLPETQYF

v_call: TRBV28
d_call: .
clone_size: once
cdr3_aa: CASSWDNNSPLHF